The source of this T cell receptor beta chain is a study of shared clonotypes between healthy human individuals. Method: immunoSEQ multiplex PCR; TCRdb's copy keeps in-frame clones and lacks some. The data contain around 700,000 clones, around 72% of them seen just once; the ten biggest clones take up less than 2%. The receptor comes from a woman in her twenties or thirties in good health. The sample taken for sequencing was memory CD4+ T cells sorted from blood. Noted subset: CD45RA-negative fraction.

This CDR3 is CASSPLRLGVNTGELFF. CDR3 bases: TGTGCCAGCTCACCACTTCGGCTGGGGGTGAACACCGGGGAGCTGTTTTTT. The chain recombines TRBV18 with TRBJ2-2, with D perhaps given as TRBD1 or TRBD2 (5 bases each). Looked up from germline, CDR1 is KGHSH and CDR2 is LQKENI. The V and J ends lost 1 base and 1 base respectively, with 13 bases between them. The CDR3 length is 17 residues.